These T cell receptor beta chains were read from a single sample in a study of control samples from healthy donors and cancer patients. This table comes from immunoSEQ multiplex PCR, and its TCRdb copy is limited to in-frame clones, with some not included. The sample holds some 40,000 clones; approximately 94% are singletons and the top ten take about 24%. Sequencing input: blood. These receptors all come from a man aged 55 to 69 in good health. CDR3s include the opening cysteine and the closing phenylalanine or tryptophan. A D gene is named only where the DNA matches it firmly. Clone size is given for some rows only: seen once, a few or many times, or a class if the clone is expanded.

abundance: NA
d_gene: NA
j_gene: TRBJ1-5
v_gene: TRBV4-1
CDR3nt: TGCGCCAGCAGCCAAGAATTCGGAGGGAGCCAGCCCCAGCATTTT
CDR3aa: CASSQEFGGSQPQHF

abundance: NA
d_gene: NA
j_gene: TRBJ1-6
v_gene: TRBV27
CDR3nt: TGTGCCAGCAACCCCTGGGCGGGGTCGAATAATTCACCCCTCCACTTT
CDR3aa: CASNPWAGSNNSPLHF

abundance: NA
d_gene: NA
j_gene: TRBJ1-3
v_gene: TRBV6-5
CDR3nt: TGTGCCAGCAGTACACGACCCGGCTCTGGAAACACCATATATTTT
CDR3aa: CASSTRPGSGNTIYF

abundance: NA
d_gene: NA
j_gene: TRBJ2-7
v_gene: TRBV12-5
CDR3nt: TGTGCTAGTGTCACTAGTGGGGGGCAGTACGAGCAGTACTTC
CDR3aa: CASVTSGGQYEQYF

abundance: NA
d_gene: TRBD1
j_gene: TRBJ2-7
v_gene: TRBV7-3
CDR3nt: TGTGCCAGCAGCCAAACAGGGGGCGAGCAGTACTTC
CDR3aa: CASSQTGGEQYF

abundance: NA
d_gene: NA
j_gene: TRBJ1-1
v_gene: TRBV7-9
CDR3nt: TGTGCCAGCAGCTTAGAAGTGGAGAGGACTGAAGCTTTCTTT
CDR3aa: CASSLEVERTEAFF

abundance: once
d_gene: NA
j_gene: TRBJ1-6
v_gene: TRBV11-3
CDR3nt: TGTGCCAGCAGCTTAGAGGGGCTTAATTCACCCCTCCACTTT
CDR3aa: CASSLEGLNSPLHF

abundance: NA
d_gene: TRBD2
j_gene: TRBJ2-3
v_gene: TRBV7-8
CDR3nt: TGTGCCAGCAGCTTGAGGACTAGCGGCATGCGTGGCACAGATACGCAGTATTTT
CDR3aa: CASSLRTSGMRGTDTQYF

abundance: NA
d_gene: TRBD2
j_gene: TRBJ2-1
v_gene: TRBV10-2
CDR3nt: TGCGCCAGCAGTGACCCTTGGACTAGCGGAGACAATGAGCAGTTCTTC
CDR3aa: CASSDPWTSGDNEQFF

abundance: NA
d_gene: NA
j_gene: TRBJ2-5
v_gene: TRBV11-1
CDR3nt: TGTGCCAGCACCGGTCAAAAAGGGGCCCAGTACTTC
CDR3aa: CASTGQKGAQYF

abundance: NA
d_gene: TRBD2
j_gene: TRBJ2-2
v_gene: TRBV3-1/TRBV3-2
CDR3nt: TGTGCCAGCAGCCAACGTGGCGGGAGGCCCGGGGAGCTGTTTTTT
CDR3aa: CASSQRGGRPGELFF

abundance: NA
d_gene: TRBD2
j_gene: TRBJ2-5
v_gene: TRBV5-1
CDR3nt: TGCGCCAGCAGCATCGCTAGCGGGATATTTCAAGAGACCCAGTACTTC
CDR3aa: CASSIASGIFQETQYF

abundance: NA
d_gene: NA
j_gene: TRBJ1-5
v_gene: TRBV7-2
CDR3nt: TGTGCCAGCAGCGTAATCCCGGGGGGGCCTAATCAGCCCCAGCATTTT
CDR3aa: CASSVIPGGPNQPQHF

abundance: NA
d_gene: NA
j_gene: TRBJ1-2
v_gene: TRBV7-9
CDR3nt: TGTGCCAGCAGCTTAAGGGGTGGCTATGGCTACACCTTC
CDR3aa: CASSLRGGYGYTF

abundance: once
d_gene: NA
j_gene: TRBJ1-2
v_gene: TRBV4-2
CDR3nt: TGTGCCAGCAGCCAAGAAGGACGCGAGGGCTATGGCTACACTTTC
CDR3aa: CASSQEGREGYGYTF

abundance: NA
d_gene: TRBD2
j_gene: TRBJ2-7
v_gene: TRBV6-6
CDR3nt: TGTGCCAGCAGTCGAGATAGCGGGATGGGGACCTACGAGCAGTACTTC
CDR3aa: CASSRDSGMGTYEQYF

abundance: NA
d_gene: TRBD2
j_gene: TRBJ2-3
v_gene: TRBV24-1
CDR3nt: TGTGCCACCAGTGAAGCTCTAGCGGGAGCGCCAGATACGCAGTATTTT
CDR3aa: CATSEALAGAPDTQYF

abundance: NA
d_gene: NA
j_gene: TRBJ2-1
v_gene: TRBV5-4
CDR3nt: TGTGCCAGCAGCCACGGGGGCCTACATGAAGAGCAGTTCTTC
CDR3aa: CASSHGGLHEEQFF

abundance: NA
d_gene: NA
j_gene: TRBJ2-7
v_gene: TRBV7-9
CDR3nt: TGTGCCACTTTCTCCCCCCCCCTGGAGCAGTACTTC
CDR3aa: CATFSPPLEQYF

abundance: NA
d_gene: NA
j_gene: TRBJ2-5
v_gene: TRBV18
CDR3nt: TGTGCCAGCTCACCACCGAATCAGCAGCAAGAGACCCAGTACTTC
CDR3aa: CASSPPNQQQETQYF

abundance: NA
d_gene: TRBD1
j_gene: TRBJ1-2
v_gene: TRBV3-1/TRBV3-2
CDR3nt: TGTGCCAGCAGCGCGACAGGGAACCCATCCCAGAATGGCTACACCTTC
CDR3aa: CASSATGNPSQNGYTF

abundance: NA
d_gene: NA
j_gene: TRBJ2-5
v_gene: TRBV5-1
CDR3nt: TGCGCCAGTGTTCCGGGCCCCGGGCAGACCCAGTACTTC
CDR3aa: CASVPGPGQTQYF

abundance: NA
d_gene: NA
j_gene: TRBJ1-3
v_gene: TRBV9
CDR3nt: TGTGCCCGCACCCAACGCATGTCTGGAAACACCATATATTTT
CDR3aa: CARTQRMSGNTIYF

abundance: NA
d_gene: TRBD2
j_gene: TRBJ2-1
v_gene: TRBV10-1
CDR3nt: TGCGCCAGCGCCGGACTAGGGAGGAGTGAGCAGTTCTTC
CDR3aa: CASAGLGRSEQFF

abundance: NA
d_gene: NA
j_gene: TRBJ2-2
v_gene: TRBV6-5
CDR3nt: TGTGCCAGCAGTCACGGAGTGGGGGAGCTGTTTTTT
CDR3aa: CASSHGVGELFF

abundance: NA
d_gene: TRBD2
j_gene: TRBJ2-7
v_gene: TRBV6-5
CDR3nt: TGTGCCAGCAGCCCGGGAGGGCCGTACGAGCAGTACTTC
CDR3aa: CASSPGGPYEQYF

abundance: NA
d_gene: TRBD2
j_gene: TRBJ2-3
v_gene: TRBV4-1
CDR3nt: TGCGCCAGCAACCTCAAGGGTGAGGGACTAGCGAACACAGATACGCAGTATTTT
CDR3aa: CASNLKGEGLANTDTQYF

abundance: NA
d_gene: NA
j_gene: TRBJ2-7
v_gene: TRBV19
CDR3nt: TGTGCCAGTAGCCTCTCCGGACCGAGATCCTCCGAGCAGTACTTC
CDR3aa: CASSLSGPRSSEQYF

abundance: NA
d_gene: NA
j_gene: TRBJ2-6
v_gene: TRBV10-2
CDR3nt: TGCGCCAGCACATTAGCCTTTAGCTCTGGGGCCAACGTCCTGACTTTC
CDR3aa: CASTLAFSSGANVLTF

abundance: NA
d_gene: NA
j_gene: TRBJ2-7
v_gene: TRBV25-1
CDR3nt: TGTGCCAGCAGCCATGCCTTAGGGCCCTACGAGCAGTACTTC
CDR3aa: CASSHALGPYEQYF

abundance: once
d_gene: TRBD2
j_gene: TRBJ2-2
v_gene: TRBV18
CDR3nt: TGTGCCAGCTCCCTAAAGCCGGGACTAGCGGTATCGAACACCGGGGAGCTGTTTTTT
CDR3aa: CASSLKPGLAVSNTGELFF

abundance: NA
d_gene: NA
j_gene: TRBJ1-4
v_gene: TRBV6-5
CDR3nt: TGTGCCAGCAAACCTTCCGGGACGGCTAATGAAAAACTGTTTTTT
CDR3aa: CASKPSGTANEKLFF

abundance: NA
d_gene: TRBD2
j_gene: TRBJ2-1
v_gene: TRBV2
CDR3nt: TGTGCCACGGGGGGGTACAATGAGCAGTTCTTC
CDR3aa: CATGGYNEQFF

abundance: NA
d_gene: NA
j_gene: TRBJ1-1
v_gene: TRBV5-1
CDR3nt: TGCGCCAGCAGCCCTCGGACAGAGAGGAACACTGAAGCTTTCTTT
CDR3aa: CASSPRTERNTEAFF

abundance: few
d_gene: NA
j_gene: TRBJ1-5
v_gene: TRBV7-9
CDR3nt: TGTGCCAGCAACCGGAACAATCAGCCCCAGCATTTT
CDR3aa: CASNRNNQPQHF